Shown below are 28 T cell receptor beta chains from a single sample sequenced in a study of beta chain features in type 1 diabetes. Every bit of the isolated RNA underwent reverse transcription, so sequencing read expressed TCRB transcripts. Profiled with immunoSEQ multiplex PCR; TCRdb holds only in-frame clones, not every one. The data hold hundreds of thousands of clones, with roughly a sixth observed a single time. Sequencing was done on a sample of naive CD4+ T cells from blood. Every receptor here comes from a young man in good health.

This clone has only a few counts. V usage is TRBV7-9 and J usage is TRBJ2-4; D perhaps matches TRBD1 (5 bases). The CDR3 is 14 amino acids. Trimming cost V 5 bases and J 8 bases, with 16 bases left between them. The V gene's germline CDR1 is SEHNR and CDR2 FQNEAQ (reference sequence). CDR3 nucleotide sequence: TGTGCCAGCAGCCCTCAGGGTGGATCAGACATTCAGTACTTC. Translated: CASSPQGGSDIQYF.

The chain couples TRBV7-8 to TRBJ2-3; tentatively, D is TRBD1 (6 bases). Trimming cost V 1 base and J 2 bases, with 10 bases left between them. Germline V CDR1 and CDR2: SGHVS, FQNEAQ. The CDR3 consists of 15 residues. The CDR3 region is CASSLGGQYTDTQYF. The CDR3 region has the DNA TGTGCCAGCAGCTTAGGTGGACAGTACACAGATACGCAGTATTTT.

The chain is built from TRBV27 and TRBJ2-1; the D gene is possibly TRBD2 (6 bases). Germline V gives CDR1 MNHEY, CDR2 SMNVEV (reference sequence). Trimming removed 6 bases at V and 9 bases at J, with 12 bases between. The CDR3 runs to 12 residues. In DNA form, the CDR3 reads TGTGCCAGCAGGATCCCGGAGGGTGAGCAGTTCTTC. Its translation is CASRIPEGEQFF.

The chain employs TRBV30 and TRBJ1-2, with a weak D call TRBD1 (5 bases). Trimming left V 0 bases short and J 8 bases short, with 13 bases between. The CDR3 has 13 amino acids. Germline V gene data show CDR1 as GTSNPN and CDR2 as SVGIG (reference sequence). The DNA of the CDR3 is TGTGCCTGGAGTGTACACGGGGCGTTAGGCTACACCTTC. Translating gives CAWSVHGALGYTF.

This clone was seen a few times. CDR3 bases: TGTGCCAGCAGCTTAGCGGTTAGCACGCAGTATTTT. It codes for CASSLAVSTQYF. The chain joins TRBV7-9 to TRBJ2-3; D gene unclear. Deletions cut 0 bases from V and 9 bases from J, with 7 bases between. Per germline, CDR1 SEHNR and CDR2 FQNEAQ (reference sequence). The CDR3 is 12 amino acids.

The chain uses TRBV5-1 and TRBJ1-2; 8 bases agree with TRBD1. The CDR3 sequence is 13 residues long. V trimming: 4 bases; J trimming: 7 bases; junction bases outside the gene matches: 6. CDR1 and CDR2 (germline): SGHRS, YFSETQ. CDR3 residues: CASSPQGDGGYTF. CDR3 sequence (DNA): TGCGCCAGCAGCCCACAGGGGGACGGTGGCTACACCTTC.

This rearrangement joins TRBV4-3 to TRBJ1-2; TRBD1 agrees at 10 bases. The CDR3 runs 19 residues. Germline lookup yields CDR1 LGHNA and CDR2 YSLEER. V shed 0 bases, J shed 7 bases, and the junction held 17 bases outside the gene matches. Written as DNA, the CDR3 is TGCGCCAGCAGCCAAGATCTGGGCGGGACAGGGGTTACTCTACGTGGCTACACCTTC. Translated: CASSQDLGGTGVTLRGYTF.

This sequence joins TRBV10-3 and TRBJ2-5, with 7 nucleotides matching TRBD2. Germline V gene data show CDR1 as ENHRY and CDR2 as SYGVKD. Losses at the gene ends were 3 bases for V and 5 bases for J; bases not matched to a gene: 6. The CDR3 has 14 residues. The CDR3 DNA reads TGTGCCATCAGTGAAGCGGGGCCGGGGGAGACCCAGTACTTC. Translation: CAISEAGPGETQYF.

This clone was found a few times. The chain couples TRBV5-1 to TRBJ1-2, with TRBD1 as a possible D gene (6 bases). Germline CDR1 and CDR2: SGHRS and YFSETQ. V was clipped by 4 bases and J by 6 bases, with 10 bases between them. This CDR3 is 12 amino acids long. The CDR3 DNA reads as TGCGCCAGCAGCGTGAAGGGGGATGGCTACACCTTC. Translated: CASSVKGDGYTF. The full variable domain, in which reference TRBV5-1 and TRBJ1-2 provide the parts outside the CDR3, is KAGVTQTPRYLIKTRGQQVTLSCSPISGHRSVSWYQQTPGQGLQFLFEYFSETQRNKGNFPGRFSGRQFSNSRSEMNVSTLELGDSALYLCASSVKGDGYTFGSGTRLTVV.

This clone was observed a few times. The junction does not match germline at one end; this may be a read error. The J gene is TRBJ2-3, the V gene TRBV10-3; D is possibly TRBD1 or TRBD2 (5 bases each). Germline lookup yields CDR1 ENHRY and CDR2 SYGVKD. The CDR3 loop spans 15 amino acids. CDR3 residues: CATSRTLGGTDTQYF. The CDR3 nucleotides read TGTGCCACCAGTAGAACCCTGGGGGGCACAGATACGCAGTATTTT.

The gene calls are TRBV9 and TRBJ2-5; TRBD1 is a possible D gene (6 bases). Germline lookup yields CDR1 SGDLS and CDR2 YYNGEE. Deletions cut 2 bases from V and 2 bases from J, with 13 bases between. The CDR3 covers 15 residues. CDR3 loop: CASSVTGTLQETQYF. DNA of the CDR3: TGTGCCAGCAGCGTCACAGGGACCTTACAAGAGACCCAGTACTTC.

The chain couples TRBV9 to TRBJ1-1; D unclear. The CDR3 consists of 11 residues. Germline V lookup: CDR1 SGDLS, CDR2 YYNGEE. V gave up 3 bases and J gave up 1 base, with 1 base separating them. CDR3 loop: CASSENTEAFF. For the CDR3, the DNA is TGTGCCAGCAGCGAGAACACTGAAGCTTTCTTT.

This clone was recorded a few times. Within the sample, other DNA sequences also encode this same CDR3. The chain uses TRBV20-1 and TRBJ1-1; D is perhaps TRBD1 (6 bases). Germline CDR1 is DFQATT and CDR2 is SNEGSKA (reference sequence). The CDR3 is 11 residues long. Trimming shortened V by 7 bases and J by 1 base, and 7 bases separated the two germline ends. CDR3 bases: TGCAGTGGGACAGCGAACACTGAAGCTTTCTTT. Translated, it gives CSGTANTEAFF.

This clone was counted ten times or more. The genes are TRBV2 and TRBJ2-1; D is undetermined. The CDR3 is made up of 13 amino acids. Per the germline V gene, CDR1 is SNHLY and CDR2 is FYNNEI. V gave up 6 bases and J gave up 8 bases, with 14 bases separating them. In DNA form, the CDR3 reads TGTGCCAGCAGCTCAGACTGGTCCCATGAGCAGTTCTTC. This sequence encodes CASSSDWSHEQFF.

This clone occurred a few times. The V and J genes are TRBV5-1 and TRBJ1-1, with D perhaps TRBD1 (5 bases). The V gene lost 4 bases and the J gene lost 10 bases, with 23 bases spanning the gap. Germline loops: CDR1 SGHRS, CDR2 YFSETQ. The CDR3 sequence is 15 residues long. CDR3 in amino acids: CASSPNVGPQSGAFF. In DNA, the CDR3 is TGCGCCAGCAGCCCAAATGTGGGGCCCCAGAGTGGAGCTTTCTTT.

The rearrangement uses TRBV6-5 and TRBJ1-2; 8 bases map to TRBD1. Germline assignment: CDR1 MNHEY and CDR2 SVGAGI. V lost 2 bases and J lost 3; bases outside the gene matches: 2. This CDR3 region has 14 residues. This CDR3 is CASSYTDRDYGYTF. For the CDR3, the DNA is TGTGCCAGCAGTTACACGGACAGGGACTATGGCTACACCTTC.

The chain uses TRBV5-4 and TRBJ2-1; D is uncertain. The V and J ends lost 6 bases and 9 bases respectively, with 10 bases between them. The germline V gene has CDR1 SGHNT and CDR2 YYREEE (reference sequence). CDR3 size: 11 residues. The CDR3 spells CASTVLGEQFF. CDR3 nucleotides: TGTGCCAGCACCGTACTCGGTGAGCAGTTCTTC.

In the case of this clone: Other DNA variants within this sample encode the same CDR3. The gene calls are TRBV7-2 and TRBJ1-4; D is uncertain. Trimming took 3 bases from V and 7 from J, leaving 3 bases between them. Germline V gene lookup returns CDR1 SGHTA and CDR2 FQGNSA. The CDR3 length is 11 residues. The CDR3 loop reads CASSLSEKLFF. The CDR3 bases are TGTGCCAGCAGCTTGAGTGAAAAACTGTTTTTT.

The gene calls are TRBV28 and TRBJ2-7, with 9 bases that match TRBD1. After removal of 7 bases from V and 3 bases from J, the junction contained 10 bases not matched to a gene. This CDR3 is built from 15 residues. Germline V gives CDR1 MDHEN, CDR2 SYDVKM. The CDR3 protein is CASKFRDRVLYEQYF. Written as DNA, the CDR3 is TGTGCCAGCAAGTTCCGGGACAGGGTACTCTACGAGCAGTACTTC.

The chain employs TRBV27 and TRBJ1-5; possibly TRBD1 for D (6 bases). Germline lookup yields CDR1 MNHEY and CDR2 SMNVEV (reference sequence). The V end lost 4 bases, the J end lost 4 bases, and 11 bases lay between the germline ends. This CDR3 comprises 14 residues. The CDR3 bases are TGTGCCAGCAGTTCAGGGGCTTCAAATCAGCCCCAGCATTTT. It translates to CASSSGASNQPQHF.

A few counts support this clone. The chain links TRBV5-1 to TRBJ1-4; a weak D match, TRBD1 (5 bases). The V end was cut by 1 base, the J end by 2 bases, with 15 bases between. Per germline, CDR1 SGHRS and CDR2 YFSETQ. CDR3 size: 17 residues. The CDR3 nucleotides read TGCGCCAGCAGCTTGCAATTCTCGGGGGTGACTAATGAAAAACTGTTTTTT. The encoded protein is CASSLQFSGVTNEKLFF. Full variable domain (rest looked up from reference TRBV5-1 and TRBJ1-4): KAGVTQTPRYLIKTRGQQVTLSCSPISGHRSVSWYQQTPGQGLQFLFEYFSETQRNKGNFPGRFSGRQFSNSRSEMNVSTLELGDSALYLCASSLQFSGVTNEKLFFGSGTQLSVL.

This clone came up a few times. The V call is TRBV4-1, the J call TRBJ1-5; unclear D gene. Trimming pared 1 base from V and 0 bases from J, leaving 13 bases between. Germline CDR1 is MGHRA and CDR2 is YSYEKL. This CDR3 comprises 17 residues. The CDR3 region is CASSQVTGPYSNQPQHF. The DNA of the CDR3 is TGCGCCAGCAGCCAAGTTACGGGCCCGTATAGCAATCAGCCCCAGCATTTT.

There are a few counts of this clone. The V and J genes are TRBV19 and TRBJ1-1; 8 bases fit TRBD1. J was trimmed by 3 bases and V by 6 bases; bases with no gene match: 6. Germline loops: CDR1 LNHDA, CDR2 SQIVND (reference sequence). CDR3 size: 14 residues. In DNA form, the CDR3 reads TGTGCCAGTAGCTACAGGGGGTATGACACTGAAGCTTTCTTT. Protein sequence: CASSYRGYDTEAFF.

This rearrangement joins TRBV5-1 to TRBJ2-2, with D possibly matching TRBD2 (5 bases). The CDR3 runs 14 residues. The V gene's germline CDR1 is SGHRS and CDR2 YFSETQ. V lost 4 bases to trimming and J lost 0 bases, with 7 bases between them. In nucleotides, the CDR3 is TGCGCCAGCAGCCGGGAAGCGAACACCGGGGAGCTGTTTTTT. Translated, it gives CASSREANTGELFF.

This sequence joins TRBV9 and TRBJ1-5; D unclear. CDR1 and CDR2 from the germline V gene are SGDLS and YYNGEE. Trimming left V 0 bases short and J 10 bases short, with 11 bases between. The CDR3 length is 13 residues. The CDR3 region has the DNA TGTGCCAGCAGCGTAGATGTTGTGGGCCCCCAGCATTTT. Residues: CASSVDVVGPQHF.

This clone was counted only a few times. The chain employs TRBV7-9 and TRBJ2-7; TRBD1 agrees at 9 bases. V lost 2 bases to trimming and J lost 3 bases; unmatched junction nucleotides: 5. CDR3 length equals 15 residues. Germline lookup yields CDR1 SEHNR and CDR2 FQNEAQ (reference sequence). For the CDR3, the DNA is TGTGCCAGCAGCTTATCCCGGGACAGGGACTACGAGCAGTACTTC. Translating gives CASSLSRDRDYEQYF.

The chain has TRBV5-1 and TRBJ1-5, with TRBD1 as a possible D gene (5 bases). This CDR3 has 16 residues. Per the germline V gene, CDR1 is SGHRS and CDR2 is YFSETQ. V lost 0 bases and J 10 bases, leaving 20 bases between the germline ends. The CDR3 region is CASSLVPGPGTGPQHF. CDR3 sequence (DNA): TGCGCCAGCAGCTTGGTTCCAGGGCCCGGCACCGGTCCCCAGCATTTT.

This clone was detected only a few times. Other DNA sequences in this specimen translate into the identical CDR3. The V call is TRBV7-2, the J call TRBJ2-7; D is ambiguous. V shed 5 bases and J shed 3 bases, with 5 bases lying between them. The CDR3 contains 11 residues. Germline V CDR1 and CDR2: SGHTA, FQGNSA. The CDR3 nucleotides are TGTGCCAGCAGCACCAGCTACGAGCAGTACTTC. This codes for CASSTSYEQYF.